One and the same sample provided the 32 T cell receptor beta chains below, sequenced in a study of control samples from healthy donors and cancer patients. The table came from immunoSEQ multiplex PCR; TCRdb's copy has only in-frame clones and leaves some out. Here the sample spans about 190,000 clones, over 80% being singletons. The sequencing sample was made of blood. These receptors all stem from a young man in good health.

V is TRBV9 and J is TRBJ1-3; D unclear. CDR3 length: 17 amino acids. Germline values: CDR1 SGDLS, CDR2 YYNGEE. V shed 0 bases and J shed 2 bases, with 15 bases lying between them. This chain's CDR3 is CASSVVAESGAGNTIYF. The CDR3 DNA sequence: TGTGCCAGCAGCGTAGTTGCGGAGTCAGGTGCTGGAAACACCATATATTTT.

This clone was counted between two and nine times. The rearrangement joins TRBV14 to TRBJ1-6; D unresolved. There are 16 residues in the CDR3. The germline V gene has CDR1 SGHDN and CDR2 FVKESK. V gave up 0 bases and J gave up 10 bases, with 16 bases separating them. The CDR3: CASSQDLWGRRSPLHF. The CDR3 DNA is TGTGCCAGCAGCCAAGATCTCTGGGGTAGGAGATCACCCCTCCACTTT.

This chain uses TRBV3-1 (or the pseudogene TRBV3-2) with TRBJ1-2; no definite D call. This CDR3 spans 12 amino acids. The V and J ends lost 2 bases and 8 bases respectively, with 9 bases between them. Germline assignment: CDR1 LGHDT and CDR2 YNNKEL (reference sequence). The CDR3 region has the DNA TGTGCCAGCAGCCAAACAAGGGAGGGCTACACCTTC. The encoded protein is CASSQTREGYTF.

Remarks on this clone: This sample also contains other DNA sequences that code for the same CDR3. V is TRBV5-1 and J is TRBJ1-4, with 9 bases aligning to TRBD1. Germline V lookup: CDR1 SGHRS, CDR2 YFSETQ. The junction had 6 bases not matched to a gene; V was cut back by 4 bases and J by 8 bases. This CDR3 is built from 14 residues. CDR3 protein: CASSPGQGNEKLFF. As DNA, the CDR3 is TGCGCCAGCAGCCCCGGACAGGGGAACGAAAAACTGTTTTTT.

The rearrangement links TRBV3-1 (or the pseudogene TRBV3-2) to TRBJ2-7, with D hard to call. Trimming took 8 bases from V and 4 from J, leaving 15 bases between them. Germline assignment: CDR1 LGHDT and CDR2 YNNKEL (reference sequence). The CDR3 has 13 amino acids. CDR3 amino acids: CASGFSQRYEQYF. CDR3 nucleotides: TGTGCCAGCGGTTTTTCTCAGCGATACGAGCAGTACTTC.

This sequence joins TRBV7-7 and TRBJ2-1, with TRBD2 matching 9 bases. Trimming at V came to 8 bases and at J to 12 bases, leaving 5 bases not matched to a gene. The CDR3 sequence is 11 residues long. Germline V gene data show CDR1 as SSHAT and CDR2 as FNYEAQ (reference sequence). The CDR3 is CASGGGGVQFF. CDR3 bases: TGTGCCAGCGGAGGCGGGGGGGTGCAGTTCTTC. Together with reference TRBV7-7 and TRBJ2-1, the CDR3 gives the full variable domain: GAGVSQSPRYKVTKRGQDVTLRCDPISSHATLYWYQQALGQGPEFLTYFNYEAQPDKSGLPSDRFSAERPEGSISTLTIQRTEQRDSAMYRCASGGGGVQFFGPGTRLTVL.

CDR3: CASTPGGSSYEQYF. For the CDR3, the DNA is TGTGCCAGCACCCCAGGGGGGAGCTCCTACGAGCAGTACTTC. The chain recombines TRBV6-2 or TRBV6-3 with TRBJ2-7; D possibly corresponds to TRBD1 (7 bases). CDR3 length: 14 amino acids. CDR1 and CDR2 (germline): MNHEY, SVGEGT. Between the trimmed V and J ends, which lost 7 bases and 0 bases, there was a span of 13 bases.

The V and J genes are TRBV11-2 and TRBJ2-1, with 9 bases aligning to TRBD2. The CDR3 runs to 15 residues. Germline-derived CDR1 and CDR2 are SGHAT and FQNNGV. The V segment lost 9 bases and the J segment 0 bases; nucleotides outside the gene matches: 6. In nucleotides, the CDR3 is TGTGCCAGTATAGCGGGGGATAGCTCCTACAATGAGCAGTTCTTC. It specifies CASIAGDSSYNEQFF.

This sequence joins TRBV27 and TRBJ1-4; D is perhaps TRBD1 (5 bases). Trimming left V 6 bases short and J 8 bases short, with 16 bases between. The CDR3 length is 14 residues. Germline loops: CDR1 MNHEY, CDR2 SMNVEV (reference sequence). The CDR3, as DNA: TGTGCCAGCAGCCCGGCGACGGGGGAGGAAAAACTGTTTTTT. It translates to CASSPATGEEKLFF.

CDR3 sequence reads: CASSTTGNTEAFF. DNA for the CDR3: TGTGCCAGCAGCACCACAGGGAACACTGAAGCTTTCTTT. The chain links TRBV5-6 to TRBJ1-1; D is possibly TRBD1 (5 bases). Per the germline V gene, CDR1 is SGHDT and CDR2 is YYEEEE. The V end lost 4 bases, the J end lost 1 base, and 8 bases lay between the germline ends. This CDR3 contains 13 residues.

The chain combines TRBV18 with TRBJ2-3; D is undetermined. V was cut by 2 bases and J by 1 base, with 10 bases left in between. This CDR3 region has 15 residues. Germline V gene data show CDR1 as KGHSH and CDR2 as LQKENI. CDR3 protein: CASSPGRSGTDTQYF. CDR3 bases: TGTGCCAGCTCACCAGGGCGGTCGGGCACAGATACGCAGTATTTT.

In this sample, this clone turned up once. This chain links TRBV2 with TRBJ1-6; TRBD1 might be the D (6 bases). V lost 3 bases to trimming and J lost 7 bases, with 10 bases between them. Per germline, CDR1 SNHLY and CDR2 FYNNEI. CDR3 length equals 14 residues. The CDR3 DNA reads TGTGCCAGCAGTGACCGGAGGGGGAATTCACCCCTCCACTTT. Translated, it gives CASSDRRGNSPLHF.

The chain couples TRBV24-1 to TRBJ1-2; 8 positions agree with TRBD1. Per germline, CDR1 KGHDR and CDR2 SFDVKD. CDR3 length equals 13 residues. The V and J ends lost 11 bases and 1 base, in that order; junction bases with no gene match: 5. The CDR3 DNA reads as TGTGCCATCGCAGGGGGCCGTAACTATGGCTACACCTTC. Translating gives CAIAGGRNYGYTF.

The rearrangement uses TRBV5-1 and TRBJ2-3; D gene unclear. The length of the CDR3 is 14 residues. V lost 6 bases and J 3 bases, leaving 14 bases between the germline ends. Germline-derived CDR1 and CDR2 are SGHRS and YFSETQ. In DNA, the CDR3 is TGCGCCAGCAATAATGGGGAAGGGACAGATACGCAGTATTTT. Protein product: CASNNGEGTDTQYF.

The chain combines TRBV29-1 with TRBJ2-7; perhaps TRBD1 as D (6 bases). Germline CDR1 and CDR2: SQVTM and ANQGSEA. Trimming left V 4 bases short and J 2 bases short, with 9 bases between. The CDR3 has 12 residues. DNA for the CDR3: TGCAGCGTTGCCACAGGGCCCTACGAGCAGTACTTC. As protein: CSVATGPYEQYF.

V usage is TRBV19 and J usage is TRBJ1-6; maybe TRBD1 (5 bases). Trimming cost V 3 bases and J 10 bases, with 10 bases left between them. The CDR3 is 13 amino acids. The germline CDR1 and CDR2 sequences are LNHDA and SQIVND (reference sequence). The chain's CDR3 is CASSMGGSSPLHF. The CDR3 nucleotides are TGTGCCAGTAGTATGGGGGGGAGCTCACCCCTCCACTTT.

The chain couples TRBV12-5 to TRBJ2-7; D unresolved. V was clipped by 4 bases and J by 2 bases, with 15 bases between them. The V gene's germline CDR1 is LGHNT and CDR2 FRNRAP. This CDR3 comprises 15 residues. In nucleotides, the CDR3 is TGTGCTAGTGGTTCCTTAGCCCTTCGTACCTACGAGCAGTACTTC. Amino acids: CASGSLALRTYEQYF. Combining the CDR3 with reference TRBV12-5 and TRBJ2-7 gives the whole variable domain DARVTQTPRHKVTEMGQEVTMRCQPILGHNTVFWYRQTMMQGLELLAYFRNRAPLDDSGMPKDRFSAEMPDATLATLKIQPSEPRDSAVYFCASGSLALRTYEQYFGPGTRLTVT.

This chain links TRBV7-2 with TRBJ2-1, with a possible D match to TRBD2 (5 bases). V was pared by 2 bases and J by 7 bases, with 18 bases between. Looked up from germline, CDR1 is SGHTA and CDR2 is FQGNSA. CDR3 length: 16 residues. The CDR3 region has the DNA TGTGCCAGCAGCTTAATAACGAACACTTGGAGGAATGAGCAGTTCTTC. It is translated as CASSLITNTWRNEQFF.

The chain employs TRBV7-9 and TRBJ2-1; 12 nucleotides match TRBD2. Trimming took 1 base from V and 5 from J; bases not matched to a gene: 6. Germline V CDR1 and CDR2: SEHNR, FQNEAQ (reference sequence). This CDR3 is 17 amino acids long. CDR3 nucleotides: TGTGCCAGCAGCTTAGGGACGGGACTAGCGGGCAACAATGAGCAGTTCTTC. Protein product: CASSLGTGLAGNNEQFF.

This clone showed up just once. This rearrangement joins TRBV7-6 to TRBJ2-1, with 10 bases identical to TRBD2. There are 15 residues in the CDR3. V dropped 5 bases and J dropped 6; count of bases not matched to a gene: 7. From germline, CDR1 is SGHVS and CDR2 FNYEAQ. The DNA of the CDR3 is TGTGCCAGCAGCCCCGGGACTAGCGTTGTCAATGAGCAGTTCTTC. Amino acid sequence: CASSPGTSVVNEQFF.

The CDR3 nucleotides are TGTGCCAGCAGCGTGGACAGGGTATTCGCCGGGGAGCTGTTTTTT. Amino acid sequence: CASSVDRVFAGELFF. The chain is built from TRBV9 and TRBJ2-2; TRBD1 agrees at 8 bases. The CDR3 is 15 amino acids. The germline V gene has CDR1 SGDLS and CDR2 YYNGEE. V dropped 2 bases and J dropped 6; count of bases not matched to a gene: 6.

The J gene is TRBJ2-3, the V gene TRBV6-6; D is perhaps TRBD1 (6 bases). The V end lost 2 bases, the J end lost 0 bases, and 6 bases lay between the germline ends. The CDR3 extends over 14 amino acids. CDR1 is MNHNY, CDR2 SVGAGI, per germline (reference sequence). CDR3 protein: CASSYGQSTDTQYF. The CDR3 bases are TGTGCCAGCAGTTACGGACAGAGCACAGATACGCAGTATTTT.

This sequence joins TRBV30 and TRBJ2-5, with D possibly matching TRBD1 (7 bases). Germline CDR1 and CDR2: GTSNPN and SVGIG (reference sequence). The ends were cut back, 2 bases at V and 5 bases at J, with 15 bases in the middle. The CDR3 length is 14 residues. The CDR3 spells CAWSNRGGWETQYF. DNA for the CDR3: TGTGCCTGGAGTAACAGGGGAGGTTGGGAGACCCAGTACTTC. Variable domain in full (rest from reference TRBV30 and TRBJ2-5): SQTIHQWPATLVQPVGSPLSLECTVEGTSNPNLYWYRQAAGRGLQLLFYSVGIGQISSEVPQNLSASRPQDRQFILSSKKLLLSDSGFYLCAWSNRGGWETQYFGPGTRLLVL.

The rearrangement joins TRBV6-6 to TRBJ1-2; D may be TRBD1 (6 bases). V was shortened by 2 bases and J by 2 bases, with 9 bases between the two germline ends. This CDR3 is 14 amino acids long. The germline CDR1 and CDR2 sequences are MNHNY and SVGAGI (reference sequence). The CDR3 region is CASSYGQRNYGYTF. CDR3 nucleotide sequence: TGTGCCAGCAGTTACGGACAGAGGAACTATGGCTACACCTTC.

CDR3 sequence (DNA): TGTGAACGTGCCCCTGCCGGATTCTCCTACGAGCAGTACTTC. Amino acid sequence: CERAPAGFSYEQYF. The V and J genes are TRBV27 and TRBJ2-7; D is unclear. The CDR3 is 14 amino acids. CDR1 and CDR2 from the germline V gene are MNHEY and SMNVEV (reference sequence).

The genes are TRBV3-1 (or the pseudogene TRBV3-2) and TRBJ2-7; D is perhaps TRBD2 (5 bases). V lost 5 bases and J lost 0, with 11 bases in between. Germline V gives CDR1 LGHDT, CDR2 YNNKEL (reference sequence). This CDR3 is 14 amino acids long. The CDR3 DNA is TGTGCCAGCAGCTTCGGACTCGTCTCCTACGAGCAGTACTTC. The encoded protein is CASSFGLVSYEQYF.

V gene TRBV7-2 combines with J gene TRBJ2-1, with TRBD2 identical over 8 bases. CDR1 SGHTA and CDR2 FQGNSA come from the germline V gene. With 5 bases clipped from V and 3 bases from J, the junction kept 9 bases outside the gene matches. The CDR3 totals 16 residues. CDR3 residues: CASSLAGGGRYNEQFF. The CDR3 coding sequence is TGTGCCAGCAGCCTGGCCGGGGGGGGGCGCTACAATGAGCAGTTCTTC.

This chain joins TRBV7-9 and TRBJ1-1; D perhaps matches TRBD1 (6 bases). This CDR3 region has 14 residues. V lost 5 bases and J lost 3, with 13 bases in between. The V gene's germline CDR1 is SEHNR and CDR2 FQNEAQ (reference sequence). The chain's CDR3 is CASSRRGADTEAFF. The CDR3 region has the DNA TGTGCCAGCAGCCGTCGGGGGGCGGACACTGAAGCTTTCTTT.

This chain uses TRBV4-1 with TRBJ2-3; a possible D gene is TRBD2 (6 bases). This CDR3 contains 18 residues. The V and J ends lost 4 bases and 0 bases respectively, with 20 bases between them. Germline lookup yields CDR1 MGHRA and CDR2 YSYEKL. The CDR3, as DNA: TGCGCCAGCAGCCCAAGACTAGGGCTTAAGACTAGCACAGATACGCAGTATTTT. Protein: CASSPRLGLKTSTDTQYF.

The rearrangement links TRBV4-1 to TRBJ1-1; TRBD1 matches at 10 bases. Trimming removed 4 bases from V and 0 bases from J; junction bases left unmatched: 2. The CDR3 has 15 amino acids. The germline V gene encodes CDR1 MGHRA and CDR2 YSYEKL. CDR3 nucleotide sequence: TGCGCCAGCAGCCGGGACAGGGGAATGAACACTGAAGCTTTCTTT. Its translation is CASSRDRGMNTEAFF.

The chain links TRBV19 to TRBJ1-2; 10 bases are shared with TRBD1. V lost 9 bases and J lost 7; bases outside the gene matches: 20. Germline CDR1 reads LNHDA; CDR2 reads SQIVND (reference sequence). This CDR3 has 17 amino acids. The CDR3 nucleotides are TGTGCCAGCCGGCCGCCCCGACAGGGGGCGATCGGAGGTGGCTACACCTTC. Translating it yields CASRPPRQGAIGGGYTF.

V is TRBV10-1 and J is TRBJ2-1, with D possibly TRBD2 on 6 matching bases. Germline V gives CDR1 WNHNN, CDR2 SYGVQD (reference sequence). V was clipped by 0 bases and J by 0 bases, with 9 bases between them. The length of the CDR3 is 16 residues. CDR3 DNA sequence: TGCGCCAGCAGTGAGTCGGGCGGGGACTCCTACAATGAGCAGTTCTTC. The encoded protein is CASSESGGDSYNEQFF.